This section outlines one T cell receptor (beta chain) sequence together with its context. What it binds is unknown. Sequenced by immunoSEQ multiplex PCR; TCRdb stores in-frame clones only, minus some. This table has around 6,000 clones, nearly 98% appearing once. The data were taken from a study of naive CD8 T cells in extremely preterm neonates. On the study more broadly: Reported adult age range differs: 25-50 years versus about 20-50 years. Points from the study as a whole: Limitations included small sample size and variable preterm productive templates.

Peripheral blood came from healthy roughly 16-56 month-old surgical children and healthy nonsmoking adults. About 19,000 to 100,000 naive CD8+ T cells were sorted per sample. With 0 bases clipped from V and 6 bases from J, the junction kept 5 bases outside the gene matches. This CDR3 region has 15 residues. The V gene's germline CDR1 is LGHNA and CDR2 YNFKEQ. This chain joins TRBV4-2 and TRBJ2-4; TRBD1 aligns across 7 bases. Sequencing was carried out using naive CD8+ T cells from blood. The clonotype was recovered from a human donor in good health. The CDR3 here is CASSQEGRGINIQYF. The CDR3 nucleotides read TGTGCCAGCAGCCAAGAAGGCAGGGGGATAAACATTCAGTACTTC.